A selection of T cell receptor beta chains follows, all from one sample in a study of blood T cell repertoires in COVID-19. The table came from immunoSEQ multiplex PCR; TCRdb's copy has only in-frame clones and leaves some out. This sample has around 140,000 clones, with approximately 86% found just once. The sample comprised peripheral blood. The receptors originated from a woman aged 60-75 years with acute or convalescent COVID-19. Both conserved end residues are part of each CDR3. A D gene is named only where the DNA matches it firmly. Some rows have no size entry. The others give once, few or many, or a class for an expanded clone.

CDR3 DNA: TGTGCCAGTAGTATAGGGGGACAGAGTTATGAAGCTTTCTTT; CDR3 protein: CASSIGGQSYEAFF; V gene: TRBV19; clone size: -; CDR3 length: 14; D gene: TRBD1; J gene: TRBJ1-1
CDR3 DNA: TGCGCCAGCAGTGAGTCACTAGCGGGGGCTCACAATGAGCAGTTCTTC; CDR3 protein: CASSESLAGAHNEQFF; V gene: TRBV10-1; clone size: -; CDR3 length: 16; D gene: TRBD2; J gene: TRBJ2-1
CDR3 DNA: TGTGCCAGCAGCTTAGCGGGCAGCTCCTACAATGAGCAGTTCTTC; CDR3 protein: CASSLAGSSYNEQFF; V gene: TRBV7-2; clone size: -; CDR3 length: 15; D gene: -; J gene: TRBJ2-1
CDR3 DNA: TGTGCCAGCAGCGCGCCCAGGGCTGGGGAAATGAACACTGAAGCTTTCTTT; CDR3 protein: CASSAPRAGEMNTEAFF; V gene: TRBV9; clone size: -; CDR3 length: 17; D gene: -; J gene: TRBJ1-1
CDR3 DNA: TGTGCCAGCAGTTACCCCGCGGCCGGGGCAGATACGCAGTATTTT; CDR3 protein: CASSYPAAGADTQYF; V gene: TRBV27; clone size: -; CDR3 length: 15; D gene: -; J gene: TRBJ2-3
CDR3 DNA: TGTGCCAGCAGCCTAGGGACCGTCCAGGGCGAAAAACTGTTTTTT; CDR3 protein: CASSLGTVQGEKLFF; V gene: TRBV7-8; clone size: -; CDR3 length: 15; D gene: -; J gene: TRBJ1-4
CDR3 DNA: TGTGCCAGCAGCTCTCAGGGGGCGGGCTATGGCTACACCTTC; CDR3 protein: CASSSQGAGYGYTF; V gene: TRBV7-2; clone size: -; CDR3 length: 14; D gene: TRBD1; J gene: TRBJ1-2
CDR3 DNA: TGTGCCAGCAGTTTCGGTGGCTACGAGCAGTACTTC; CDR3 protein: CASSFGGYEQYF; V gene: TRBV12-3/TRBV12-4; clone size: -; CDR3 length: 12; D gene: -; J gene: TRBJ2-7
CDR3 DNA: TGTGCCAGCAGTTACTCGGGGCAGGATCCCTACGAGCAGTACTTC; CDR3 protein: CASSYSGQDPYEQYF; V gene: TRBV6-5; clone size: -; CDR3 length: 15; D gene: -; J gene: TRBJ2-7
CDR3 DNA: TGTGCCAGCAGTGATCGTACGGGGGGGCCGTACTACAATGAGCAGTTCTTC; CDR3 protein: CASSDRTGGPYYNEQFF; V gene: TRBV6-1; clone size: -; CDR3 length: 17; D gene: TRBD2; J gene: TRBJ2-1
CDR3 DNA: TGCGCCAGCAGCCAAGATCGGGAGCGGGGGGGCCCGGATGAGCAGTTCTTC; CDR3 protein: CASSQDRERGGPDEQFF; V gene: TRBV4-1; clone size: -; CDR3 length: 17; D gene: TRBD2; J gene: TRBJ2-1
CDR3 DNA: TGTGCCAGCAGCTTAGGACAGAGGGATGGCTACACCTTC; CDR3 protein: CASSLGQRDGYTF; V gene: TRBV5-6; clone size: -; CDR3 length: 13; D gene: -; J gene: TRBJ1-2
CDR3 DNA: TGTGCCAGCACCCCGGACAGGCAGGATGGCTACACCTTC; CDR3 protein: CASTPDRQDGYTF; V gene: TRBV28; clone size: -; CDR3 length: 13; D gene: TRBD1; J gene: TRBJ1-2
CDR3 DNA: TGTGCTTCCTTTAGACAGGGGGGGAACACCGGGGAGCTGTTTTTT; CDR3 protein: CASFRQGGNTGELFF; V gene: TRBV7-9; clone size: -; CDR3 length: 15; D gene: TRBD1; J gene: TRBJ2-2
CDR3 DNA: TGTGCCAGTAGTATAATGAGGGACACAGGGAGTGGCTACACCTTC; CDR3 protein: CASSIMRDTGSGYTF; V gene: TRBV19; clone size: -; CDR3 length: 15; D gene: -; J gene: TRBJ1-2
CDR3 DNA: TGCAGTGGGGGAGCTGAGCAGTTCTTC; CDR3 protein: CSGGAEQFF; V gene: TRBV20-1; clone size: -; CDR3 length: 9; D gene: -; J gene: TRBJ2-1
CDR3 DNA: TGTGCCAGCAGTTCGACTGGACAGGGGGCGAGTGGCTACACCTTC; CDR3 protein: CASSSTGQGASGYTF; V gene: TRBV28; clone size: -; CDR3 length: 15; D gene: TRBD1; J gene: TRBJ1-2
CDR3 DNA: TGTGCCAGTAGTTCCCCGGGACAGGCGAGGGAGGCCCAGTACTTC; CDR3 protein: CASSSPGQAREAQYF; V gene: TRBV19; clone size: -; CDR3 length: 15; D gene: TRBD1; J gene: TRBJ2-5
CDR3 DNA: TGTGCCAGCAGGGGACAGGGGGCGTACACTGAAGCTTTCTTT; CDR3 protein: CASRGQGAYTEAFF; V gene: TRBV2; clone size: -; CDR3 length: 14; D gene: TRBD1; J gene: TRBJ1-1
CDR3 DNA: TGTGCCAGTAGTCTCCGCCTTGGGGCTACGGGGGTTTTAGCCGGGGAGCTGTTTTTT; CDR3 protein: CASSLRLGATGVLAGELFF; V gene: TRBV19; clone size: -; CDR3 length: 19; D gene: -; J gene: TRBJ2-2
CDR3 DNA: TGCGCCAGCAGCTTGGCCGGGGCAAGGGGGTTGGACTATGGCTACACCTTC; CDR3 protein: CASSLAGARGLDYGYTF; V gene: TRBV5-1; clone size: -; CDR3 length: 17; D gene: -; J gene: TRBJ1-2
CDR3 DNA: TGTGCCAGCAGCTCGGGACAGCTAAACGGGGCTTTCTTT; CDR3 protein: CASSSGQLNGAFF; V gene: TRBV7-9; clone size: -; CDR3 length: 13; D gene: TRBD1; J gene: TRBJ1-1
CDR3 DNA: TGTGCCAGCAGCTTGGAGCTGGACATATCCTACAATGAGCAGTTCTTC; CDR3 protein: CASSLELDISYNEQFF; V gene: TRBV5-4; clone size: -; CDR3 length: 16; D gene: -; J gene: TRBJ2-1
CDR3 DNA: TGTGCCACGCGGCTGCGGGCGGAGACCCAGTACTTC; CDR3 protein: CATRLRAETQYF; V gene: TRBV6-6; clone size: -; CDR3 length: 12; D gene: -; J gene: TRBJ2-5
CDR3 DNA: TGTGCCAGTAGTTCTCCGGGACAGGGGGCGCGTGTCTATGGCTACACCTTC; CDR3 protein: CASSSPGQGARVYGYTF; V gene: TRBV19; clone size: few; CDR3 length: 17; D gene: TRBD1; J gene: TRBJ1-2
CDR3 DNA: TGTGCCAGCAGCTTCGGCGGGAACACCGGGGAGCTGTTTTTT; CDR3 protein: CASSFGGNTGELFF; V gene: TRBV7-2; clone size: -; CDR3 length: 14; D gene: -; J gene: TRBJ2-2
CDR3 DNA: TGTGCCAGCAGTCGGGACAGCGGGGGTGAAAAACTGTTTTTT; CDR3 protein: CASSRDSGGEKLFF; V gene: TRBV6-5; clone size: -; CDR3 length: 14; D gene: TRBD1; J gene: TRBJ1-4
CDR3 DNA: TGTGCCAGCAACAGATTTTCCTACGAGCAGTACTTC; CDR3 protein: CASNRFSYEQYF; V gene: TRBV27; clone size: -; CDR3 length: 12; D gene: -; J gene: TRBJ2-7
CDR3 DNA: TGTGCCAGCAGCTTCCGCTTGGGCCAGGGCAACACAGATACGCAGTATTTT; CDR3 protein: CASSFRLGQGNTDTQYF; V gene: TRBV7-9; clone size: -; CDR3 length: 17; D gene: -; J gene: TRBJ2-3
CDR3 DNA: TGCAGCGCCCGCCCTAGCCTCGGTGAAAAACTGTTTTTT; CDR3 protein: CSARPSLGEKLFF; V gene: TRBV29-1; clone size: -; CDR3 length: 13; D gene: -; J gene: TRBJ1-4
CDR3 DNA: TGTGCCAGCAGCGTACAGACAGGGTGGGGTACCGAGCAGTACTTC; CDR3 protein: CASSVQTGWGTEQYF; V gene: TRBV9; clone size: -; CDR3 length: 15; D gene: TRBD1; J gene: TRBJ2-7
CDR3 DNA: TGTGCCAGCAGCCCACGGTATGGTGGGGGCAAAGAGCAGTACTTC; CDR3 protein: CASSPRYGGGKEQYF; V gene: TRBV3-1/TRBV3-2; clone size: -; CDR3 length: 15; D gene: -; J gene: TRBJ2-7
CDR3 DNA: TGTGCCAGCAGGACAGGGGGGAGCACCGGGGAGCTGTTTTTT; CDR3 protein: CASRTGGSTGELFF; V gene: TRBV28; clone size: -; CDR3 length: 14; D gene: TRBD1; J gene: TRBJ2-2
CDR3 DNA: TGTGCCAGCAGCTTAGGGATACAGAATACGAACACTGAAGCTTTCTTT; CDR3 protein: CASSLGIQNTNTEAFF; V gene: TRBV7-2; clone size: -; CDR3 length: 16; D gene: -; J gene: TRBJ1-1
CDR3 DNA: TGTGCCAGTAGTACCGAACTACGGAGCGGCTACACCTTC; CDR3 protein: CASSTELRSGYTF; V gene: TRBV19; clone size: -; CDR3 length: 13; D gene: -; J gene: TRBJ1-2
CDR3 DNA: TGTGCCATCAGTGAACCTGACAGGGTCGACGGAGAGACCCAGTACTTC; CDR3 protein: CAISEPDRVDGETQYF; V gene: TRBV10-3; clone size: once; CDR3 length: 16; D gene: TRBD1; J gene: TRBJ2-5
CDR3 DNA: TGTGCCAGCAGCTTTCGGGGGGGCAATCAGCCCCAGCATTTT; CDR3 protein: CASSFRGGNQPQHF; V gene: TRBV7-2; clone size: -; CDR3 length: 14; D gene: -; J gene: TRBJ1-5
CDR3 DNA: TGTGCCAGCAGCTACCCCGGGACAGACTTACGCACCTTC; CDR3 protein: CASSYPGTDLRTF; V gene: TRBV5-4; clone size: once; CDR3 length: 13; D gene: TRBD1; J gene: TRBJ1-2
CDR3 DNA: TGTGCCAGCAGGGACCCGGGATATAATGAAAAACTGTTTTTT; CDR3 protein: CASRDPGYNEKLFF; V gene: TRBV6-5; clone size: -; CDR3 length: 14; D gene: -; J gene: TRBJ1-4
CDR3 DNA: TGTGCCAGCAGCCAGGTGTCGGCTAGGTCGGCCAACACCGGGGAGCTGTTTTTT; CDR3 protein: CASSQVSARSANTGELFF; V gene: TRBV3-1/TRBV3-2; clone size: -; CDR3 length: 18; D gene: -; J gene: TRBJ2-2
CDR3 DNA: TGTGCCAGCGTCAGGAACTATGGCTACACCTTC; CDR3 protein: CASVRNYGYTF; V gene: TRBV28; clone size: -; CDR3 length: 11; D gene: -; J gene: TRBJ1-2
CDR3 DNA: TGTGCCAGCACCCCAGGGGTAGCGGGGGGGCAAGAGACCCAGTACTTC; CDR3 protein: CASTPGVAGGQETQYF; V gene: TRBV7-6; clone size: -; CDR3 length: 16; D gene: TRBD2; J gene: TRBJ2-5
CDR3 DNA: TGTGCCAGCAGCGAAGGGGGCCGAGGATATGAGCAGTTCTTC; CDR3 protein: CASSEGGRGYEQFF; V gene: TRBV4-2; clone size: -; CDR3 length: 14; D gene: TRBD1; J gene: TRBJ2-1
CDR3 DNA: TGTGCCAGCAGCTCTTGGACAGGTCCTTACTCTGGGGCCAACGTCCTGACTTTC; CDR3 protein: CASSSWTGPYSGANVLTF; V gene: TRBV5-6; clone size: -; CDR3 length: 18; D gene: TRBD1; J gene: TRBJ2-6
CDR3 DNA: TGTGCCAGCAGCCAAGACCTAGCGGGGGGCCTGGCCTACGAGCAGTACTTC; CDR3 protein: CASSQDLAGGLAYEQYF; V gene: TRBV4-2; clone size: few; CDR3 length: 17; D gene: TRBD2; J gene: TRBJ2-7
CDR3 DNA: TGTGCCAGCAGCTTAGGACAGGTCCAACTGTTTTTT; CDR3 protein: CASSLGQVQLFF; V gene: TRBV5-6; clone size: few; CDR3 length: 12; D gene: TRBD1; J gene: TRBJ1-4
CDR3 DNA: TGTGCCAGCAGCTTAGGCTCAGTGCAGGCTGAAAAACTGTTTTTT; CDR3 protein: CASSLGSVQAEKLFF; V gene: TRBV7-9; clone size: -; CDR3 length: 15; D gene: -; J gene: TRBJ1-4
CDR3 DNA: TGTGCCAGCTCCCCTTCGGTCTCTGGGGCCAACGTCCTGACTTTC; CDR3 protein: CASSPSVSGANVLTF; V gene: TRBV18; clone size: -; CDR3 length: 15; D gene: -; J gene: TRBJ2-6
CDR3 DNA: TGTGCCAGCAGCTTAGGGGCGGACAGGGTCCCCTACGAGCAGTACTTC; CDR3 protein: CASSLGADRVPYEQYF; V gene: TRBV11-3; clone size: -; CDR3 length: 16; D gene: TRBD1; J gene: TRBJ2-7
CDR3 DNA: TGTGCCACCAGTGGTCAGAACAATGCCGGGGAGCTGTTTTTT; CDR3 protein: CATSGQNNAGELFF; V gene: TRBV24-1; clone size: -; CDR3 length: 14; D gene: -; J gene: TRBJ2-2
CDR3 DNA: TGTGCCAGCAGCGGACTACTCCGGGACAGCAAAGAGACCCAGTACTTC; CDR3 protein: CASSGLLRDSKETQYF; V gene: TRBV6-2/TRBV6-3; clone size: once; CDR3 length: 16; D gene: -; J gene: TRBJ2-5
CDR3 DNA: TGTGCCAGTACTCGGACCGGGACAGGGAGAAGCACAGATACGCAGTATTTT; CDR3 protein: CASTRTGTGRSTDTQYF; V gene: TRBV19; clone size: -; CDR3 length: 17; D gene: TRBD1; J gene: TRBJ2-3